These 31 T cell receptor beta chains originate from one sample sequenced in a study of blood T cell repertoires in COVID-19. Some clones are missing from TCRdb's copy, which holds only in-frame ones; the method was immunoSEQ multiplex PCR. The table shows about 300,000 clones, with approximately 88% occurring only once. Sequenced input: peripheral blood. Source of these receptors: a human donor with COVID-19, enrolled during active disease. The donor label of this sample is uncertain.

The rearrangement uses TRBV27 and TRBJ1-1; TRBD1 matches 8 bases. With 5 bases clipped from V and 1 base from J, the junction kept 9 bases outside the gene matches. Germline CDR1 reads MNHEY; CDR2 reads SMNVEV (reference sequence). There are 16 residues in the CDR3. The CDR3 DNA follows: TGTGCCAGCAGTCCCCTCAGGGGGCCAACGAACACTGAAGCTTTCTTT. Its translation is CASSPLRGPTNTEAFF.

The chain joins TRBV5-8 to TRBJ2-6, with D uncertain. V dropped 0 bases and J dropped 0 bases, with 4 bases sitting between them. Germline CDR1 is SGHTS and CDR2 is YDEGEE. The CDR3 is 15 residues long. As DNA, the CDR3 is TGTGCCAGCAGCTTGGACTACTCTGGGGCCAACGTCCTGACTTTC. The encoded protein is CASSLDYSGANVLTF.

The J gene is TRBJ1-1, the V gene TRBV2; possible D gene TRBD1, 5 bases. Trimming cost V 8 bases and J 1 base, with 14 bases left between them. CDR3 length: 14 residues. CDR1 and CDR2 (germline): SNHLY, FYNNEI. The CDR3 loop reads CASGRQRGNTEAFF. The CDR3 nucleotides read TGTGCCAGCGGACGACAGCGGGGGAACACTGAAGCTTTCTTT.

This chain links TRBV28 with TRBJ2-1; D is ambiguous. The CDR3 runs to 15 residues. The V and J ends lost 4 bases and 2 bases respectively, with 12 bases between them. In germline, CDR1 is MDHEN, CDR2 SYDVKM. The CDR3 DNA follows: TGTGCCAGCAGTTCCCTAGGAAAAGCCTACAATGAGCAGTTCTTC. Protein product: CASSSLGKAYNEQFF.

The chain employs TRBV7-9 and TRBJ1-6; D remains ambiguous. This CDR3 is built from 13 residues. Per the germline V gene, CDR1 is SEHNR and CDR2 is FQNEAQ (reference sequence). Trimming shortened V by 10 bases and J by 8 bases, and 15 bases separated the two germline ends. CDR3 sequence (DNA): TGTGCCACCGGGAGTACGAGCGATTCACCCCTCCACTTT. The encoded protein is CATGSTSDSPLHF.

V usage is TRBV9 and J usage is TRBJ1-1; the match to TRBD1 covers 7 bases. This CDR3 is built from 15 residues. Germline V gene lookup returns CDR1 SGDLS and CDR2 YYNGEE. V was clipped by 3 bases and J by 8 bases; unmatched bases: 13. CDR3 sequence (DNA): TGTGCCAGCAGCGCCGCCCCGACAGGGACGAAAGAAGCTTTCTTT. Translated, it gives CASSAAPTGTKEAFF.

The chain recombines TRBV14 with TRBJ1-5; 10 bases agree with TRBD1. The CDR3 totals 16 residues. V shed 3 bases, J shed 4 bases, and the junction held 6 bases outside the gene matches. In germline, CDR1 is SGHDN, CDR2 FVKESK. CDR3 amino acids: CASSQGGQGLNQPQHF. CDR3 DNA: TGTGCCAGCAGCCAGGGGGGACAGGGGTTAAATCAGCCCCAGCATTTT.

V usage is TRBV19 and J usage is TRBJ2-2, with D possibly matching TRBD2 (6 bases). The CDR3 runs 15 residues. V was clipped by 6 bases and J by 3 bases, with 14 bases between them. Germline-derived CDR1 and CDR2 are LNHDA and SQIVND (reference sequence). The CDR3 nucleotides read TGTGCCAGTAGCCGGAGGGAAGGGTACACCGGGGAGCTGTTTTTT. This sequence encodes CASSRREGYTGELFF.

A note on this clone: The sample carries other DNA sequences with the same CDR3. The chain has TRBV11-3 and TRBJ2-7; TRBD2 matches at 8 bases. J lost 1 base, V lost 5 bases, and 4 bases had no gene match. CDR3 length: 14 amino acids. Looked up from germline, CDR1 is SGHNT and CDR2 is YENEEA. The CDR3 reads CASSRGRSSYEQYF. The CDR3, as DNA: TGTGCCAGCAGCCGCGGGAGGAGTTCCTACGAGCAGTACTTC. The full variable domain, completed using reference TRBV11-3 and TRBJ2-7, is EAGVVQSPRYKIIEKKQPVAFWCNPISGHNTLYWYLQNLGQGPELLIRYENEEAVDDSQLPKDRFSAERLKGVDSTLKIQPAELGDSAVYLCASSRGRSSYEQYFGPGTRLTVT.

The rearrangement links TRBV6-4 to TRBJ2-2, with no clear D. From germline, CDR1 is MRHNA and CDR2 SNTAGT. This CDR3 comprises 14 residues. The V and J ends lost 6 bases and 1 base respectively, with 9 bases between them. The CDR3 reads CASSLTRNTGELFF. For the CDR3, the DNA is TGTGCCAGCAGCCTTACGCGGAACACCGGGGAGCTGTTTTTT.

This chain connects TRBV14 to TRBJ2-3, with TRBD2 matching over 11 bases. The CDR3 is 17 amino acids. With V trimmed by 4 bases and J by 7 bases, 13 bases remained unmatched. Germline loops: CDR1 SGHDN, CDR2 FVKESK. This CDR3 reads CASSPSSGGRHTNTQYF. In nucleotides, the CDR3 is TGTGCCAGCAGCCCGTCTAGCGGGGGGAGGCACACGAATACGCAGTATTTT.

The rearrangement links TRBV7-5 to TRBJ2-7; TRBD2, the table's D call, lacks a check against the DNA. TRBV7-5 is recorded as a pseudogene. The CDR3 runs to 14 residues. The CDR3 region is CARLSGGVAYEQYF. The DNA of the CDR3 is TGTGCCAGACTATCCGGGGGGGTTGCGTACGAGCAGTACTTC.

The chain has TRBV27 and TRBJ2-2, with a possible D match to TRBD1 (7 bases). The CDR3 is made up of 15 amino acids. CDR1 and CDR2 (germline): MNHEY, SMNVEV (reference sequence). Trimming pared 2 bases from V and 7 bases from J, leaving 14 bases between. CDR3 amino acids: CASSLRQGLVGELFF. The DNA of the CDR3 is TGTGCCAGCAGTTTAAGACAGGGACTGGTCGGGGAGCTGTTTTTT.

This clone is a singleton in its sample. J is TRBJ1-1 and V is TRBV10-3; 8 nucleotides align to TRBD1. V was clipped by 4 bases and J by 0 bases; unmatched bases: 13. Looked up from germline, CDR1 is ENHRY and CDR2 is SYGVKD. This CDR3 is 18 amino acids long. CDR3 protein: CAISGLGQGVGMNTEAFF. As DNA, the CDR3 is TGTGCCATCAGTGGACTAGGACAGGGAGTGGGGATGAACACTGAAGCTTTCTTT.

In DNA, the CDR3 is TGTGCCAGCAGTGAGCCCCCGACAGGAACCGGGGAGCTGTTTTTT. This encodes CASSEPPTGTGELFF. The genes are TRBV25-1 and TRBJ2-2; TRBD1 might be the D (6 bases). Germline CDR1 and CDR2: MGHDK and SYGVNS. The CDR3 contains 15 residues. V shed 3 bases and J shed 5 bases, with 13 bases lying between them. Full variable domain (outside the CDR3, taken from reference TRBV25-1 and TRBJ2-2): EADIYQTPRYLVIGTGKKITLECSQTMGHDKMYWYQQDPGMELHLIHYSYGVNSTEKGDLSSESTVSRIRTEHFPLTLESARPSHTSQYLCASSEPPTGTGELFFGEGSRLTVL.

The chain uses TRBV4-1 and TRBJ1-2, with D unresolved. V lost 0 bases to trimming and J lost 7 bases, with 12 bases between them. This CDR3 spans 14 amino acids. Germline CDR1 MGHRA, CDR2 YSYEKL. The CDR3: CASSQDRSRLGYTF. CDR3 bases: TGCGCCAGCAGCCAAGATAGGTCGAGACTTGGCTACACCTTC.

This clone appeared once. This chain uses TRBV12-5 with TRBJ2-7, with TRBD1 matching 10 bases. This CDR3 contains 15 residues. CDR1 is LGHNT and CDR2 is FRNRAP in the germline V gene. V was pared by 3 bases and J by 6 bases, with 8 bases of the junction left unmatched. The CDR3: CASGFCGTGECEQYF. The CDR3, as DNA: TGTGCTAGTGGTTTTTGTGGGACAGGGGAATGCGAGCAGTACTTC.

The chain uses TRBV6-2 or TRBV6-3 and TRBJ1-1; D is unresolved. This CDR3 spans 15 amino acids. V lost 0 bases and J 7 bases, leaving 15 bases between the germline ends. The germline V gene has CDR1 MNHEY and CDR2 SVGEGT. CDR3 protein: CASSYSAPPVFEAFF. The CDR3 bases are TGTGCCAGCAGTTACTCGGCCCCTCCAGTCTTTGAAGCTTTCTTT.

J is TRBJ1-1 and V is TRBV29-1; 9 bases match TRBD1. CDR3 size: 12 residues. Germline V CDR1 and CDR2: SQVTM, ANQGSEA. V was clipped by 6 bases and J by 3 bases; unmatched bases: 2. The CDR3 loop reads CSVGDRDTEAFF. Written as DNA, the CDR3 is TGCAGCGTCGGGGACAGGGACACTGAAGCTTTCTTT.

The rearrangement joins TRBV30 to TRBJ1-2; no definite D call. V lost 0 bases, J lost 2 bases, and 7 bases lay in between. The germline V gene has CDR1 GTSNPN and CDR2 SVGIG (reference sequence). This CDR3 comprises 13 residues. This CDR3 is CAWSVSVNYGYTF. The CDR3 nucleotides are TGTGCCTGGAGTGTATCCGTAAACTATGGCTACACCTTC.

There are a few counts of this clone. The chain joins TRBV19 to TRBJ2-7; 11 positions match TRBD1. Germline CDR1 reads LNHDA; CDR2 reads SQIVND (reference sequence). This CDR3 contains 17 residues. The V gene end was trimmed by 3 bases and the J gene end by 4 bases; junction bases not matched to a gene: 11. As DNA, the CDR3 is TGTGCCAGTAGTATGGACAGGGGGCGTCAAGCGACGTACGAGCAGTACTTC. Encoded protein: CASSMDRGRQATYEQYF.

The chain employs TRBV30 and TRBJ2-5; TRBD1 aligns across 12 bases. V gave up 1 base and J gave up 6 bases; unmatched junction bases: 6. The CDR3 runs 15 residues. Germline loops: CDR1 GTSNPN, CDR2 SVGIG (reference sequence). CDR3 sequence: CAWSAGTGGSKTQYF. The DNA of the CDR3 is TGTGCCTGGAGTGCCGGGACAGGGGGCTCTAAGACCCAGTACTTC.

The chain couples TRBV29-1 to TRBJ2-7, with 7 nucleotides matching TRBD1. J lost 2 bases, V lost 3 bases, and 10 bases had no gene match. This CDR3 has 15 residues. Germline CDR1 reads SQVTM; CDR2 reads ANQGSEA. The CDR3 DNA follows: TGCAGCGTTGAGATAGGGGACAGCACGCCCTACGAGCAGTACTTC. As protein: CSVEIGDSTPYEQYF.

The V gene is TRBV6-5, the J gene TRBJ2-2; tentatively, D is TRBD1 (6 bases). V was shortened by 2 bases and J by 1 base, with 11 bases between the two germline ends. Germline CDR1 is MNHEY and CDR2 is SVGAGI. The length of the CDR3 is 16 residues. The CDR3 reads CASSYATDRNTGELFF. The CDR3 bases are TGTGCCAGCAGTTACGCGACGGACAGGAACACCGGGGAGCTGTTTTTT.

DNA for the CDR3: TGTGCCAGCAGCAATCCCACAGGCCCGCCGCGCTACGAGCAGTACTTC. Translated, it gives CASSNPTGPPRYEQYF. The gene calls are TRBV21-1 and TRBJ2-7; the D call TRBD1 from the table was never checked on the DNA. TRBV21-1 is a pseudogene. The CDR3 covers 16 residues.

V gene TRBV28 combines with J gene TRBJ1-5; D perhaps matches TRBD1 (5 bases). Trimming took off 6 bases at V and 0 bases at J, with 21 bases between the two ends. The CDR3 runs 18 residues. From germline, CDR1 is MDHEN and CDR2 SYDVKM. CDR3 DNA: TGTGCCAGCAGCTTACATCATGGCAGGGAAGCTAGCAATCAGCCCCAGCATTTT. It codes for CASSLHHGREASNQPQHF.

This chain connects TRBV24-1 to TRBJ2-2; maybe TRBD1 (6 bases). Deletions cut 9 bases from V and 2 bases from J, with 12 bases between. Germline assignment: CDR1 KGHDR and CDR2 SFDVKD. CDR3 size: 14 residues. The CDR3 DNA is TGTGCCACCGCAGGGGATGATAACACCGGGGAGCTGTTTTTT. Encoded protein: CATAGDDNTGELFF.

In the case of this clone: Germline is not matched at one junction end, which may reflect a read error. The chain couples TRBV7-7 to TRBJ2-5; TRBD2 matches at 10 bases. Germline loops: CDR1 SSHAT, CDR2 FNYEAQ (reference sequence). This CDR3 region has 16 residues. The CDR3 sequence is CASSPRTSGPHGTQYF. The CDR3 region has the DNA TGTGCTAGCAGCCCGCGGACTAGCGGACCGCATGGGACCCAGTACTTC.

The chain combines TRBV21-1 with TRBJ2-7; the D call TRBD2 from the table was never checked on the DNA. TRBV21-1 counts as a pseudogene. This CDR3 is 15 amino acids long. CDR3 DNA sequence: TGTGCCAGCAGCAATGGGGCGGGAGGGCCGATCGAGCAGTACTTC. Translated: CASSNGAGGPIEQYF.

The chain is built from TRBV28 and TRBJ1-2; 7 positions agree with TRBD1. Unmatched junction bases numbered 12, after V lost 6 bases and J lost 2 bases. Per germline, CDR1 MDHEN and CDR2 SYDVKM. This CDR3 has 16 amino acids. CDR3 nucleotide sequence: TGTGCCAGCAGCCCAATGACAGGGAAAAAAAACTATGGCTACACCTTC. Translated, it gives CASSPMTGKKNYGYTF.

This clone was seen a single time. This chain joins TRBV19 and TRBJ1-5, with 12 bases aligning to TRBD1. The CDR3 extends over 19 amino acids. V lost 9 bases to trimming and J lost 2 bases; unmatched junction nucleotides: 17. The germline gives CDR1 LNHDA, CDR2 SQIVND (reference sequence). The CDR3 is CASRTNRDRGLRGNQPQHF. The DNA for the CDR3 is TGTGCCAGCCGGACCAACCGGGACAGGGGGCTGAGAGGCAATCAGCCCCAGCATTTT. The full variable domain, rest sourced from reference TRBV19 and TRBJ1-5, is DGGITQSPKYLFRKEGQNVTLSCEQNLNHDAMYWYRQDPGQGLRLIYYSQIVNDFQKGDIAEGYSVSREKKESFPLTVTSAQKNPTAFYLCASRTNRDRGLRGNQPQHFGDGTRLSIL.